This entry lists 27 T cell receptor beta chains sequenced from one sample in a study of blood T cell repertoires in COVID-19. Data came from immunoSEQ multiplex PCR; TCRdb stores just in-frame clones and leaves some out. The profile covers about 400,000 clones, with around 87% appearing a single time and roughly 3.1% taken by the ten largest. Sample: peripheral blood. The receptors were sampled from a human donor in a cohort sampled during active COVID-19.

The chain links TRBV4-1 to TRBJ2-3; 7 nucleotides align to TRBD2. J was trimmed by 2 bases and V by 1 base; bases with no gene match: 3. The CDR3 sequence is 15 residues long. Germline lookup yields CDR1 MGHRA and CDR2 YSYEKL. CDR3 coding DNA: TGCGCCAGCAGCCAAGGGGAGGGCCTCACAGATACGCAGTATTTT. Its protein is CASSQGEGLTDTQYF.

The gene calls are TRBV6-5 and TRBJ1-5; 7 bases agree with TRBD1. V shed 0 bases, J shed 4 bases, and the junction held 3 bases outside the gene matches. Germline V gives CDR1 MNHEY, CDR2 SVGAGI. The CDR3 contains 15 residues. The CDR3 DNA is TGTGCCAGCAGTTACTCGTCAGGGGGTAATCAGCCCCAGCATTTT. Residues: CASSYSSGGNQPQHF.

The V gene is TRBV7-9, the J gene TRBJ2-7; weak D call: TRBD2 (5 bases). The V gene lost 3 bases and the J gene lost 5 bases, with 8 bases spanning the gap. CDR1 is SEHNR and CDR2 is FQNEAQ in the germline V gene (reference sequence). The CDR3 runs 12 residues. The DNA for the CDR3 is TGTGCCAGCAGCTTGGAGGTCCACGAGCAGTACTTC. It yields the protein CASSLEVHEQYF.

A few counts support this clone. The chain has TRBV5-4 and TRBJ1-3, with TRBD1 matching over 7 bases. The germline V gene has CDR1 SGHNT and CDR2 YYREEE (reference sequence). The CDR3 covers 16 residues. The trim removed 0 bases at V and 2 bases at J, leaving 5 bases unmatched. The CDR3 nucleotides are TGTGCCAGCAGCTTGGCCCAGGGGACAGCTGGAAACACCATATATTTT. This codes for CASSLAQGTAGNTIYF. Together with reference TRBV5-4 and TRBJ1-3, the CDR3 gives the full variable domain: ETGVTQSPTHLIKTRGQQVTLRCSSQSGHNTVSWYQQALGQGPQFIFQYYREEENGRGNFPPRFSGLQFPNYSSELNVNALELDDSALYLCASSLAQGTAGNTIYFGEGSWLTVV.

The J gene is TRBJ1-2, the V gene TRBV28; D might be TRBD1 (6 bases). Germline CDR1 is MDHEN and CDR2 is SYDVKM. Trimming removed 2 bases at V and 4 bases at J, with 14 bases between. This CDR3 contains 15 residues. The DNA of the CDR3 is TGTGCCAGCAGTTTACCCAGGACAGCCGCCTATGGCTACACCTTC. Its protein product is CASSLPRTAAYGYTF.

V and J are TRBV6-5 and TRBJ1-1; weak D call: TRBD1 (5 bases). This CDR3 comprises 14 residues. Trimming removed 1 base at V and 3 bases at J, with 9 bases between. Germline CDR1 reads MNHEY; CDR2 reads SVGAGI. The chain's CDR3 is CASSYWGQHTEAFF. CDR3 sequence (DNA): TGTGCCAGCAGTTACTGGGGCCAGCACACTGAAGCTTTCTTT.

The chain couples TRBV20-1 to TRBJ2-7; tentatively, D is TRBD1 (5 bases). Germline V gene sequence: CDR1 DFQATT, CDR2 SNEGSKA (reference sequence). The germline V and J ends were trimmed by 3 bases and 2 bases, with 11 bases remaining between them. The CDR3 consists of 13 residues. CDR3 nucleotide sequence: TGCAGTGCTAGTGTCCAGGGTACCTACGAGCAGTACTTC. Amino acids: CSASVQGTYEQYF.

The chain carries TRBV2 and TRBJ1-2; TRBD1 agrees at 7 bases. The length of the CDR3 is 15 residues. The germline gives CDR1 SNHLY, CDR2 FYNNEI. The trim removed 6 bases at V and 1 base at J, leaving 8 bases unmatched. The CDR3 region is CASSPGTAINYGYTF. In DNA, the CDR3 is TGTGCCAGCAGCCCCGGGACAGCGATTAACTATGGCTACACCTTC.

In DNA form, the CDR3 reads TGTGCCACCAGTGATAGAGGGACAGACACGCATACGCAGTATTTT. Translation gives CATSDRGTDTHTQYF. The chain couples TRBV24-1 to TRBJ2-3, with 7 bases fitting TRBD1. Per germline, CDR1 KGHDR and CDR2 SFDVKD. This CDR3 has 15 amino acids. V lost 3 bases, J lost 7 bases, and 9 bases stayed unmatched.

The CDR3 region has the DNA TGCAGCGTTGACACACAGGGGCAGGACTATGGCTACACCTTC. Its protein product is CSVDTQGQDYGYTF. V gene TRBV29-1 combines with J gene TRBJ1-2; TRBD1 matches at 7 bases. The germline CDR1 and CDR2 sequences are SQVTM and ANQGSEA. CDR3 length: 14 residues. V trimming: 3 bases; J trimming: 3 bases; junction bases outside the gene matches: 7.

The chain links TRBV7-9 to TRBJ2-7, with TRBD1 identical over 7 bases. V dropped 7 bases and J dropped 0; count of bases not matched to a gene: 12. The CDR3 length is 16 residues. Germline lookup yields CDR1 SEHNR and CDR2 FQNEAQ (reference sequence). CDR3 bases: TGTGCCAGCATCCAAACACGGGACAGCTACTCCTACGAGCAGTACTTC. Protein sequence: CASIQTRDSYSYEQYF.

The CDR3 loop is CASRSQEGGELFF. CDR3 DNA sequence: TGCGCCAGCAGGTCCCAAGAGGGCGGGGAGCTGTTTTTT. This rearrangement joins TRBV5-1 to TRBJ2-2, with a possible D match to TRBD2 (5 bases). Looked up from germline, CDR1 is SGHRS and CDR2 is YFSETQ. The germline V and J ends were trimmed by 5 bases and 7 bases, with 12 bases remaining between them. This CDR3 comprises 13 residues.

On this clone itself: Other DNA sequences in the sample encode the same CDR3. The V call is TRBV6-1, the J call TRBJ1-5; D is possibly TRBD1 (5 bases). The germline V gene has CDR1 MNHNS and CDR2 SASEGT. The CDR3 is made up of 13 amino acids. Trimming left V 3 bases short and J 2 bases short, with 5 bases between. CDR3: CASSDRGNQPQHF. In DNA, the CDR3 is TGTGCCAGCAGTGACAGGGGCAATCAGCCCCAGCATTTT.

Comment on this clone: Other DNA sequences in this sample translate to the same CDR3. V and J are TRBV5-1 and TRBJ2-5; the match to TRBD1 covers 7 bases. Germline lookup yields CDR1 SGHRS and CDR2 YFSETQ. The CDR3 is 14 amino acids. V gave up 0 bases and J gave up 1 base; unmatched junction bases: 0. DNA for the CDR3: TGCGCCAGCAGCTTGGCAGGGGGCCAAGAGACCCAGTACTTC. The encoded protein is CASSLAGGQETQYF.

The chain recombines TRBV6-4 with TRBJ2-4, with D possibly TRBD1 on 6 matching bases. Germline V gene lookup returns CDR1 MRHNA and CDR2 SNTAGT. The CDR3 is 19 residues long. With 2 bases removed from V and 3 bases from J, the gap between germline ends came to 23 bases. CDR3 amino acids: CASSDPLNRVVLGKNIQYF. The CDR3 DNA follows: TGTGCCAGCAGTGACCCCTTGAACAGGGTGGTTTTAGGCAAAAACATTCAGTACTTC.

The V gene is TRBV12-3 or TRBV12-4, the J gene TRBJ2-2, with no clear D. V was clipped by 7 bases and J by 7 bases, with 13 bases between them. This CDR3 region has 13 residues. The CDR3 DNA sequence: TGTGCCAGCACCTACCGATCGGGCGGGGAGCTGTTTTTT. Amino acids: CASTYRSGGELFF.

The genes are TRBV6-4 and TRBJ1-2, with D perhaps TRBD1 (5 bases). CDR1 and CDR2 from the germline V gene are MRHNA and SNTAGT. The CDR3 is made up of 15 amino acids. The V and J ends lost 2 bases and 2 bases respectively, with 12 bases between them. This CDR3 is CASSDGRGLNYGYTF. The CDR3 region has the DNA TGTGCCAGCAGTGACGGGCGGGGACTAAACTATGGCTACACCTTC.

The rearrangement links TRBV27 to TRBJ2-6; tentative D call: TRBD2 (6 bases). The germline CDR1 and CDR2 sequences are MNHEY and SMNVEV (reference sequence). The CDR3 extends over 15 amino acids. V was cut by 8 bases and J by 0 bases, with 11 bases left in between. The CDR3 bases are TGTGCCAGCGGAGGGAGGTTCTCTGGGGCCAACGTCCTGACTTTC. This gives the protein CASGGRFSGANVLTF.

The CDR3 nucleotides read TGTGCCAGCAGTCTTACAGGGGATCAGCCCCAGCATTTT. Translation gives CASSLTGDQPQHF. The chain joins TRBV28 to TRBJ1-5; 7 positions agree with TRBD1. The J segment lost 5 bases and the V segment lost 5 bases, leaving 3 bases of the junction unmatched. CDR1 and CDR2 (germline): MDHEN, SYDVKM. The CDR3 extends over 13 amino acids.

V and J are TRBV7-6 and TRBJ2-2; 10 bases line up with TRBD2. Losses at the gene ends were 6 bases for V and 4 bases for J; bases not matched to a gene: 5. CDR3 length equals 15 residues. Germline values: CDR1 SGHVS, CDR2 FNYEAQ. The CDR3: CASRIAGGGTGELFF. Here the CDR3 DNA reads TGTGCCAGCAGGATAGCGGGGGGCGGCACCGGGGAGCTGTTTTTT.

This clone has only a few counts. The CDR3 spells CASSYQGHSNQPQHF. CDR3 DNA sequence: TGTGCCAGCAGTTATCAGGGACATAGCAATCAGCCCCAGCATTTT. This chain links TRBV6-5 with TRBJ1-5; TRBD1 is a possible D gene (6 bases). Between the trimmed V and J ends, which lost 3 bases and 0 bases, there was a span of 9 bases. There are 15 residues in the CDR3. Germline V gene data show CDR1 as MNHEY and CDR2 as SVGAGI.

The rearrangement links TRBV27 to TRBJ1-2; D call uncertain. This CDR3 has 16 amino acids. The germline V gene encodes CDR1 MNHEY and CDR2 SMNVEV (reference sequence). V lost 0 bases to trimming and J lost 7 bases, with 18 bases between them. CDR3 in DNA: TGTGCCAGCAGTTTATCCTCTTTATTAGAATTTGGTGGCTACACCTTC. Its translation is CASSLSSLLEFGGYTF.

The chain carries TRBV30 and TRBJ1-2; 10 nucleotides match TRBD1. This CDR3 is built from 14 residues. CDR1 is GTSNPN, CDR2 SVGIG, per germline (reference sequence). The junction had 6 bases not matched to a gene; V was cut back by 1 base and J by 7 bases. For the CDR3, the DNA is TGTGCCTGGAGTGCCGGGACAGGGGACCGTGGCTACACCTTC. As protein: CAWSAGTGDRGYTF.

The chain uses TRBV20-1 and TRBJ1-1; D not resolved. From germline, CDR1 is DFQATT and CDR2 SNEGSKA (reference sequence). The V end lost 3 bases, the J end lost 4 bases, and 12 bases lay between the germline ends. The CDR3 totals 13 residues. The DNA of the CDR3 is TGCAGTGCTAGTTCGGGTCGGTTCACTGAAGCTTTCTTT. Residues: CSASSGRFTEAFF.

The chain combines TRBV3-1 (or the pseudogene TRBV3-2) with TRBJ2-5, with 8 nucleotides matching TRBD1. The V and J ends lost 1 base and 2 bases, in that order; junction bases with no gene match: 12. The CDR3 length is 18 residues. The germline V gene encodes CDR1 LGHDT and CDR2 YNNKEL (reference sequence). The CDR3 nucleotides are TGTGCCAGCAGCCAAGTTCTGTTCGGGACAGGAGGGCAAGAGACCCAGTACTTC. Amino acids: CASSQVLFGTGGQETQYF.

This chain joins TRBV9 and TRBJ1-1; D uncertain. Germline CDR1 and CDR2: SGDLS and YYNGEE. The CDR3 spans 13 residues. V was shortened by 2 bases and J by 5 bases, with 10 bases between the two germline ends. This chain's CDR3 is CASSVQMFTEAFF. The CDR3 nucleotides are TGTGCCAGCAGCGTGCAGATGTTTACTGAAGCTTTCTTT.

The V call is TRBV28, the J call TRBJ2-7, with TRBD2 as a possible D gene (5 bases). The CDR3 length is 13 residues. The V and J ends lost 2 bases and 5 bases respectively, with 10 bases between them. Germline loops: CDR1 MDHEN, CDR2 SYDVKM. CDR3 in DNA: TGTGCCAGCAGTTTAACGGGGAACCACGAGCAGTACTTC. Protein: CASSLTGNHEQYF. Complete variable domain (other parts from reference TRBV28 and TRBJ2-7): DVKVTQSSRYLVKRTGEKVFLECVQDMDHENMFWYRQDPGLGLRLIYFSYDVKMKEKGDIPEGYSVSREKKERFSLILESASTNQTSMYLCASSLTGNHEQYFGPGTRLTVT.